This T cell receptor (beta chain) was sequenced during a study of Ad26.COV2.S vaccination and SARS-CoV-2 variants (dated by TCRdb to the early 2020s). Concerning the study at large: Donors in the vaccine arm were drawn from COV1001, a multicentre, randomized, double-blind, placebo-controlled phase I-IIa trial testing Ad26.COV2.S in healthy adults. Participants in the trial were split at random into five groups of five each, receiving low-dose or high-dose Ad26.COV2.S once or twice, or else placebo on both occasions. Blinding of investigators to trial group allocation was maintained during experiments and outcome assessment. TCRbeta repertoire sequencing served as the tool for gauging how specific and how broad the SARS-CoV-2-reactive T cell receptors were following Ad26.COV2.S vaccination. Dosing of Ad26.COV2.S was intramuscular, at either 5x10^10 or 1x10^11 viral particles, delivered as one shot or as two shots spaced 56 days apart. A total of approximately 32 samples were included in the TCR-sequenced set, comprising roughly 20 Ad26.COV2.S vaccine recipients, 5 placebo recipients and 8 SARS-CoV-2 convalescent individuals.

The meaning of the sample's treatment or condition label: about 20 received Ad26.COV2.S at low or high dose, single or two shots; 5 received placebo; per-sample allocation not given. For vaccine and placebo recipients, repertoires were sequenced using samples collected on day 63 after the first injection. Between 29 July and 7 August 2020, Cohort 1b enrolled fewer than 30 adults aged 18-55 years at one site in Boston, USA. Ad26.COV2.S was a replication-incompetent adenovirus type 26 vector expressing a prefusion-stabilized SARS-CoV-2 spike protein from the original Wuhan strain. What the work shows at the level of the full study, not this receptor alone: The authors noted that total T cell responses may have been underestimated by the TCR breadth and depth analyses. Ad26.COV2.S recipients had higher spike-specific TCR breadth than placebo recipients (P = 0.0014). Non-spike TCR breadth was comparable between vaccine and placebo recipients, consistent with the vaccine containing only spike. The study was not powered to compare responses between vaccine doses or regimens. After vaccination, substantial breadth of spike-specific CD8+ and CD4+ T cell responses was reported.

Its CDR3 holds 14 amino acids, cysteine through phenylalanine. The read is trimmed to its CDR3 DNA, 42 bases read in frame from base 1. The CDR1 and CDR2 encoded by the germline V gene (reference sequence) are LGHDT and YNNKEL. At the junction V is shortened by 5 bases and J by 5 bases; bases outside the gene matches: 7. TCRbeta CDR3 regions were sequenced with the immunoSEQ Assay. After extraction, genomic DNA underwent amplification by bias-controlled multiplex PCR, followed by high-throughput sequencing. The study's own analysis went as follows. Collapsing and filtering of sequences were performed to quantify the absolute abundance of each unique TCRbeta CDR3 region. T cell fraction was estimated by normalizing TCRbeta template counts to usable DNA, which was measured by amplifying reference genes present in all nucleated cells. Repertoire TCRs were annotated as SARS-CoV-2-specific when V gene, CDR3 amino acid sequence and J gene were exactly matched to a known reactive TCR set. The reference SARS-CoV-2 TCR set was derived from MIRA and filtered for enrichment in COVID-19-positive ImmuneCODE repertoires, a step that removed public or cross-reactive TCRs. Based on the MIRA antigens, annotated TCRs were further analysed at the level of specific ORF or position within ORF. Breadth was defined as the number of annotated unique rearrangements divided by the total number of unique productive rearrangements, and depth was defined as the summed frequency of the annotated unique rearrangements. Two-sided Wilcoxon rank-sum tests were used to compare TCR breadth between groups. Sourced from immuneACCESS, this table was stored by TCRdb with only in-frame sequences that have V and J called. A share of the clones is absent; for the studies checked, an unresolved V gene accounts for under half, and the remainder has no known explanation. The D gene and trimming were derived from the DNA, and the V and J assignments and clone size from that table. The sample table holds hundreds of thousands of clones, of which roughly 90% were seen once. The top ten constitute around 1.5% of the sample.

As regards this clone: This clone's antigen is unknown. No much larger clone is present one base from it, and per-base qualities are unavailable.

The receptor's source is a person between 18 and 65 years old who received the Ad26.COV2.S COVID-19 vaccine or a placebo. The starting material was peripheral blood, obtained in a trial of Ad26.COV2.S vaccine versus placebo. The rearrangement combines TRBV3-1 (or the pseudogene TRBV3-2) with TRBJ1-1, and 8 bases in between align with TRBD1. The DNA is TGTGCCAGCAGCACCCTGGACAGGGAGACTGAAGCTTTCTTT. The encoded protein is CASSTLDRETEAFF.